The 31 T cell receptor beta chains listed next were all sequenced from one sample in a study of regulatory T cells in long-lasting Graves disease. Combining iRepertoire HTBI primers with Arm-PCR of CDR3 regions, the authors built TCR beta libraries. TCRdb redid the calling of the multiplex PCR reads with MiXCR, one entry per CDR3 protein. The sample has 350,000 to 450,000 distinct CDR3 sequences, about 21% seen once. Documented time point: persistent/refractory GD, antithyroid drugs over 5 years with positive TRAb. The TCR library was prepared using RNA isolated from PBMCs. The sample here was peripheral blood mononuclear cells (PBMCs), taken when the disease was refractory, from a patient treated with antithyroid drugs. These receptors were collected from a female donor with Graves disease.

This rearrangement joins TRBV5-6 to TRBJ2-1, with a tentative D call TRBD2 (6 bases). Trimming removed 4 bases at V and 4 bases at J, with 15 bases between. This CDR3 spans 15 amino acids. From germline, CDR1 is SGHDT and CDR2 YYEEEE. CDR3 amino acids: CASSQVAARYNEQFF. As DNA, the CDR3 is TGTGCCAGCAGCCAGGTAGCGGCGAGGTACAATGAGCAGTTCTTC.

This clonotype has just a few counts. The rearrangement uses TRBV9 and TRBJ1-2; maybe TRBD1 (5 bases). V was cut by 0 bases and J by 4 bases, with 13 bases left in between. The CDR3 is 15 residues long. Germline values: CDR1 SGDLS, CDR2 YYNGEE. The CDR3 region is CASSVEEGRAYGYTF. CDR3 sequence (DNA): TGTGCCAGCAGCGTAGAAGAGGGGAGGGCCTATGGCTACACCTTC.

There are many counts of this clonotype. V and J are TRBV28 and TRBJ2-5; 9 nucleotides match TRBD2. CDR3 length equals 17 residues. The V gene end was trimmed by 3 bases and the J gene end by 2 bases; junction bases not matched to a gene: 10. Germline-derived CDR1 and CDR2 are MDHEN and SYDVKM. The chain's CDR3 is CASSFGGGRGVQETQYF. CDR3 nucleotides: TGTGCCAGCAGTTTTGGTGGCGGGAGGGGGGTACAAGAGACCCAGTACTTC.

This clonotype appeared a few times. This rearrangement joins TRBV25-1 to TRBJ1-1; the match to TRBD1 covers 9 bases. The germline gives CDR1 MGHDK, CDR2 SYGVNS. Trimming cost V 2 bases and J 6 bases; bases outside gene matches: 16. The CDR3 length is 18 residues. Here the CDR3 DNA reads TGTGCCAGCAGTGAAAACGTGGGACAGGGTGGTAGGGAGTCTGAAGCTTTCTTT. Amino acids: CASSENVGQGGRESEAFF.

This clonotype was seen just once. This may be a read error: a much more frequent sequence differs by one nucleotide. This rearrangement joins TRBV9 to TRBJ2-3; perhaps TRBD1 as D (6 bases). The better agreement between TRBJ2-5 and the DNA end casts doubt on the J call. CDR3 length: 14 amino acids. Per germline, CDR1 SGDLS and CDR2 YYNGEE. CDR3 bases: TGTGCCGGCAGCGTCCAGGGGTGGGAGGAGACCCAGTACTTC. Translation: CAGSVQGWEETQYF.

This clonotype was detected many times. The rearrangement joins TRBV12-3 or TRBV12-4 to TRBJ2-7, with D unclear. This CDR3 has 14 amino acids. With 3 bases removed from V and 5 bases from J, the gap between germline ends came to 14 bases. This CDR3 reads CASSFGRVINEQYF. CDR3 DNA: TGTGCCAGCAGTTTTGGTAGGGTTATCAACGAGCAGTACTTC.

This clonotype was recorded many times. This rearrangement joins TRBV7-3 to TRBJ2-7; 7 positions agree with TRBD2. CDR1 and CDR2 (germline): SGHTA, FQGTGA. This CDR3 has 15 residues. With 0 bases clipped from V and 7 bases from J, the junction kept 9 bases outside the gene matches. The CDR3: CASSLTPGGTDEQYF. The CDR3 DNA is TGTGCCAGCAGCTTAACTCCGGGAGGAACGGATGAGCAGTACTTC.

The V call is TRBV11-2, the J call TRBJ2-1; possibly TRBD1 for D (6 bases). The V end lost 1 base, the J end lost 7 bases, and 11 bases lay between the germline ends. The CDR3 extends over 14 amino acids. Germline CDR1 reads SGHAT; CDR2 reads FQNNGV. CDR3 loop: CASSLVQGRNEQFF. CDR3 nucleotides: TGTGCCAGCAGCTTAGTCCAGGGGCGGAATGAGCAGTTCTTC. The full variable domain, its missing parts supplied by reference TRBV11-2 and TRBJ2-1, is EAGVAQSPRYKIIEKRQSVAFWCNPISGHATLYWYQQILGQGPKLLIQFQNNGVVDDSQLPKDRFSAERLKGVDSTLKIQPAKLEDSAVYLCASSLVQGRNEQFFGPGTRLTVL.

In this sample, this clonotype turned up a few times. The chain employs TRBV6-1 and TRBJ1-3; no clear D. The CDR3 consists of 16 residues. Between the trimmed V and J ends, which lost 0 bases and 1 base, there was a span of 10 bases. Per the germline V gene, CDR1 is MNHNS and CDR2 is SASEGT. In DNA, the CDR3 is TGTGCCAGCAGTGAAGCCTCCGGGGATTCTGGAAACACCATATATTTT. Translated, it gives CASSEASGDSGNTIYF.

This clonotype occurred a few times. This chain connects TRBV5-8 to TRBJ2-2; TRBD1 is a possible D gene (6 bases). Germline V gives CDR1 SGHTS, CDR2 YDEGEE. The CDR3 is 14 amino acids. V lost 4 bases, J lost 7 bases, and 14 bases lay in between. The CDR3 DNA is TGTGCCAGCAGCCCAGACGGACAGATCGGGGAGCTGTTTTTT. Its protein is CASSPDGQIGELFF.

There are a few counts of this clonotype. The chain links TRBV6-5 to TRBJ2-3; the D gene could be TRBD1 or TRBD2 (6 bases each). Trimming shortened V by 4 bases and J by 9 bases, and 14 bases separated the two germline ends. Germline assignment: CDR1 MNHEY and CDR2 SVGAGI. This CDR3 spans 13 amino acids. As DNA, the CDR3 is TGTGCCAGCAGTTGGGGGGCGCCGGGCACGCAGTATTTT. Translating gives CASSWGAPGTQYF.

V usage is TRBV6-2 or TRBV6-3 and J usage is TRBJ2-7; 8 bases map to TRBD2. Germline lookup yields CDR1 MNHEY and CDR2 SVGEGT. This CDR3 is 14 amino acids long. Trimming removed 7 bases from V and 0 bases from J; junction bases left unmatched: 5. The CDR3 reads CASKGGRSSYEQYF. DNA for the CDR3: TGTGCCAGCAAGGGCGGGAGGAGCTCCTACGAGCAGTACTTC.

This clonotype was observed many times. The chain joins TRBV6-1 to TRBJ2-7, with D possibly matching TRBD2 (6 bases). Trimming cost V 0 bases and J 2 bases, with 11 bases left between them. The CDR3 is 15 residues long. Germline loops: CDR1 MNHNS, CDR2 SASEGT. The CDR3 reads CASSEAPGLPYEQYF. The CDR3 bases are TGTGCCAGCAGTGAAGCGCCGGGACTCCCCTACGAGCAGTACTTC.

Of note for this clonotype: Possible read error: a much larger clone is one base away. This rearrangement joins TRBV6-1 to TRBJ1-1, with D perhaps TRBD1 (5 bases). The CDR3 totals 13 residues. The germline V gene encodes CDR1 MNHNS and CDR2 SASEGT. Trimming stripped 0 bases from V and 4 bases from J, with 6 bases between. For the CDR3, the DNA is TGTGCCAGCAGTGAAGCAGGGGTCACTGAAGCTTTCTTT. Its translation: CASSEAGVTEAFF.

The chain employs TRBV20-1 and TRBJ2-3; weak D call: TRBD2 (5 bases). Germline CDR1 is DFQATT and CDR2 is SNEGSKA (reference sequence). The CDR3 has 15 amino acids. V was cut by 3 bases and J by 2 bases, with 15 bases left in between. The CDR3 reads CSARMQASFTDTQYF. The CDR3 region has the DNA TGCAGTGCTAGGATGCAGGCTAGCTTCACAGATACGCAGTATTTT.

This clonotype was observed a few times. The J gene is TRBJ2-7, the V gene TRBV4-1; D might be TRBD2 (5 bases). The ends were cut back, 0 bases at V and 4 bases at J, with 13 bases in the middle. The CDR3 totals 15 residues. CDR1 is MGHRA and CDR2 is YSYEKL in the germline V gene. The CDR3 coding sequence is TGCGCCAGCAGCCAAGAAGCGGACTTGACTTACGAGCAGTACTTC. Encoded protein: CASSQEADLTYEQYF.

V and J are TRBV5-1 and TRBJ2-5; 9 nucleotides agree with TRBD2. The germline V gene has CDR1 SGHRS and CDR2 YFSETQ. Trimming removed 4 bases from V and 3 bases from J; junction bases left unmatched: 10. The CDR3 is 16 amino acids. CDR3 region: CASSVGVAGEEETQYF. In nucleotides, the CDR3 is TGCGCCAGCAGCGTTGGAGTAGCGGGAGAGGAAGAGACCCAGTACTTC.

At least ten counts were recorded for this clonotype. Germline and junction disagree at one end, which may indicate a read error. The chain uses TRBV28 and TRBJ2-7; D assignment may be TRBD1 or TRBD2 (5 bases each). Germline values: CDR1 MDHEN, CDR2 SYDVKM. This CDR3 has 17 residues. The CDR3: CASSLEAPGSLSYEQYF. The CDR3, as DNA: TGCGCCAGCAGTTTAGAGGCCCCAGGGAGCCTCTCCTACGAGCAGTACTTC.

Points on this clonotype: It differs at one base from a far larger clone, so likely a read error. The rearrangement joins TRBV7-2 to TRBJ2-5; D gene ambiguous. Looked up from germline, CDR1 is SGHTA and CDR2 is FQGNSA. The CDR3 runs 15 residues. The CDR3 loop is CACSLESADRETQYF. CDR3 DNA: TGTGCCTGCAGCTTAGAGAGTGCTGATCGAGAGACCCAGTACTTC.

This clonotype came up many times. The chain recombines TRBV28 with TRBJ2-7, with 8 bases identical to TRBD2. Germline trimming cut 7 bases from V and 8 bases from J; bases unmatched to any gene: 16. The CDR3 sequence is 15 residues long. Germline V CDR1 and CDR2: MDHEN, SYDVKM. The CDR3 protein is CASISTSATAVKQYF. For the CDR3, the DNA is TGTGCCAGCATTTCGACTAGCGCGACTGCTGTTAAGCAGTACTTC.

This clonotype was counted only a few times. J is TRBJ1-2 and V is TRBV14, with D perhaps matching TRBD1 (6 bases). There are 16 residues in the CDR3. Per germline, CDR1 SGHDN and CDR2 FVKESK. V was cut by 5 bases and J by 5 bases, with 21 bases left in between. The CDR3 here is CASSVRSRGHFYGYTF. The CDR3, as DNA: TGTGCCAGCAGCGTTCGTTCCAGGGGTCACTTTTATGGCTACACCTTC.

This clonotype was seen only a few times. V is TRBV20-1 and J is TRBJ2-7; 10 nucleotides match TRBD2. J lost 5 bases, V lost 3 bases, and 10 bases had no gene match. The germline V gene encodes CDR1 DFQATT and CDR2 SNEGSKA (reference sequence). The CDR3 extends over 15 amino acids. The CDR3 sequence: CSASQREGLPHEQYF. CDR3 in DNA: TGCAGTGCTAGCCAGCGGGAGGGCCTTCCCCACGAGCAGTACTTC.

This clonotype was recorded many times. The chain joins TRBV2 to TRBJ1-4; the D gene is possibly TRBD1 (6 bases). Looked up from germline, CDR1 is SNHLY and CDR2 is FYNNEI. The CDR3 sequence is 14 residues long. The V and J ends lost 5 bases and 7 bases respectively, with 14 bases between them. CDR3 bases: TGTGCCAGCAGTTCGGAGGGGGGCAGTGAAAAACTGTTTTTT. This codes for CASSSEGGSEKLFF.

This chain uses TRBV6-5 with TRBJ1-1, with D tentatively TRBD1 (5 bases). CDR1 is MNHEY and CDR2 is SVGAGI in the germline V gene. The CDR3 runs to 15 residues. V dropped 0 bases and J dropped 7 bases, with 15 bases sitting between them. The CDR3 DNA reads TGTGCCAGCAGTTACTCTCGGGGGTTGTTGAATGAAGCTTTCTTT. The encoded protein is CASSYSRGLLNEAFF.

Notes on this clonotype: An end of the junction differs from the germline gene, which may be a read error. The chain employs TRBV5-1 and TRBJ1-5, with D hard to call. This CDR3 spans 13 amino acids. Germline assignment: CDR1 SGHRS and CDR2 YFSETQ. CDR3 DNA: TGCGCCAGCGGCTTGAGCGACAATCAGCCCCAGCATTTT. This encodes CASGLSDNQPQHF.

A few counts support this clonotype. This chain joins TRBV30 and TRBJ2-7; possible D gene TRBD2, 6 bases. V lost 2 bases and J 2 bases, leaving 10 bases between the germline ends. Germline V gene sequence: CDR1 GTSNPN, CDR2 SVGIG (reference sequence). CDR3 length: 13 residues. DNA of the CDR3: TGTGCCTGGAGTTCGGGGGATCCCTACGAGCAGTACTTC. This gives the protein CAWSSGDPYEQYF.

This clonotype was observed at least ten times. The rearrangement links TRBV12-3 or TRBV12-4 to TRBJ1-5; D not resolved. The CDR3 is made up of 15 amino acids. Between the trimmed V and J ends, which lost 1 base and 4 bases, there was a span of 11 bases. CDR3 protein: CASSLDRRENQPQHF. CDR3 DNA sequence: TGTGCCAGCAGTTTAGATCGACGGGAGAATCAGCCCCAGCATTTT.

This clonotype was recorded at least ten times. The J gene is TRBJ2-7, the V gene TRBV11-2, with 7 bases that match TRBD1. The trim removed 2 bases at V and 3 bases at J, leaving 4 bases unmatched. The CDR3 is 14 residues long. Germline CDR1 is SGHAT and CDR2 is FQNNGV. The CDR3 coding sequence is TGTGCCAGCAGCTTAACGGCAGGGGGCTACGAGCAGTACTTC. Its translation: CASSLTAGGYEQYF.

This clonotype was picked up many times. The chain couples TRBV3-1 to TRBJ1-4, with 9 bases lining up with TRBD1. The CDR3 covers 15 residues. V lost 2 bases to trimming and J lost 7 bases; unmatched junction nucleotides: 5. Germline lookup yields CDR1 LGHDT and CDR2 YNNKEL (reference sequence). CDR3 sequence: CASSQKQGAGEKLFF. The CDR3 DNA reads TGTGCCAGCAGCCAAAAACAGGGGGCCGGTGAAAAACTGTTTTTT.

Ten or more counts support this clonotype. The chain links TRBV20-1 to TRBJ1-2, with D possibly being TRBD1 (6 bases). Germline CDR1 and CDR2: DFQATT and SNEGSKA (reference sequence). V lost 1 base and J lost 8, with 20 bases in between. The CDR3 loop spans 15 amino acids. The CDR3 region is CSARAGGTTGQGYTF. In DNA form, the CDR3 reads TGCAGTGCTAGAGCGGGGGGCACTACAGGGCAGGGCTACACCTTC.

This clonotype was detected many times. The chain couples TRBV28 to TRBJ1-5; tentatively, D is TRBD1 (6 bases). This CDR3 spans 15 amino acids. V dropped 2 bases and J dropped 2 bases, with 10 bases sitting between them. The germline V gene encodes CDR1 MDHEN and CDR2 SYDVKM. The CDR3 region has the DNA TGTGCCAGCAGTTTAAACAGGGCAGGCAATCAGCCCCAGCATTTT. Residues: CASSLNRAGNQPQHF. Full variable domain (outside the CDR3, taken from reference TRBV28 and TRBJ1-5): DVKVTQSSRYLVKRTGEKVFLECVQDMDHENMFWYRQDPGLGLRLIYFSYDVKMKEKGDIPEGYSVSREKKERFSLILESASTNQTSMYLCASSLNRAGNQPQHFGDGTRLSIL.